This TCR beta chain was captured by sequencing in a study of blood T cells in healthy people across ages (dated by TCRdb to 2015 to 2017). In terms of the full investigation: In model experiments, roughly one uniquely barcoded TCR beta cDNA molecule per two T cells was captured by template switching. Age-related changes in TCR beta repertoire diversity were measured in the study by deep sequencing normalized with unique cDNA molecular identifiers. The donors were divided into four age groups: young (average about 15 years), middle-aged (about 39), aged (around 59) and long-lived (nearly 85). Donors of different ages were randomly distributed across sequencing lanes to avoid experimental bias. For two donors (one aged 18 to 29 and one aged 80 or older), the study analyzed two additional independent replicas of 1 million unique cDNA reads from the same blood draw.

Library prep was done by 5' RACE. The sequencer was an Illumina HiSeq 2500. The second PCR ran for roughly 6 to 11 cycles and used a J-beta primer mix along with a sample-barcoded 5' primer. Each TCR beta cDNA molecule received a unique molecular identifier from a template-switch 5' adaptor carrying 12 random nucleotides. At least 2.5 million CDR3-containing paired-end reads were obtained from each sample. First-strand cDNA synthesis was performed from all RNA using the Mint cDNA synthesis kit, with priming by a TRBC-specific oligonucleotide. All cDNA was treated with uracil-DNA glycosylase and then went through a first 18-cycle PCR with the universal primers M1SS and BC2_uni_R. The paper's processing steps were these. Normalization of each sample was performed by random selection of 1 million high-quality reads, each carrying a distinct molecular identifier. Instead of being binned into consensus sequences, reads that shared molecular identifiers were thrown out. MiTCR, run with a Q25 quality threshold and the strictest error-elimination algorithm, handled CDR3 identification, clonotype clustering and error correction. A nonparametric unseen species model using Euler transformation provided a lower-bound estimate of total TCR beta diversity. TCRdb reprocessed the public reads (quality trimming at Q25 with fastp, clone calling with MiXCR) and kept in-frame beta chains. Every CDR3 protein is listed once, alongside the most common genes and DNA of its rows. TCRdb's processing, not the authors' own work, is the source of the V and J calls. The sample table records approximately 690,000 distinct CDR3 sequences; 58% of these occur just once. The leading ten clones occupy approximately 37% of the sample.

Broad study findings and their caveats: Bulk unsorted PBMC profiling prevented conclusive comparison of naive and antigen-experienced compartments. Because the CMV infection status of the donors was unknown, age-related changes in expanded clonotypes may potentially have been confounded. Estimates of total diversity based on one million sequenced T cells were regarded as lower bounds and as underestimates. A strong correlation was found between observed TCR beta diversity and the percentage of naive T cells measured by flow cytometry. As age increased, observed TCR beta diversity per million T cells dropped in a roughly linear way, and a significant reduction was already evident by age roughly 36. Compared with the aged group, the long-lived group had more naive CD4+ T cells, fewer expanded clones and increased TCR diversity, a pattern suggesting age selection.

Systemically healthy Caucasian individuals from Russia, roughly 40 in total and aged about 6 to 100 years, were included as donors. Each donor gave about 9.7 milliliters of peripheral blood, drawn into EDTA-treated Vacutainer tubes. PBMCs were isolated by Ficoll-Paque density-gradient centrifugation, with at least 6.5 million obtained per sample. Total RNA, at least 6 micrograms per sample, was extracted from PBMCs with Trizol reagent. The percentages of naive CD45RAhigh/CD27high T cells were determined by flow cytometry on a PBMC aliquot from every donor. V loses 1 base, J loses 3 bases, and the germline ends lie 12 bases apart. The CDR3 covers 14 residues, taking in both the cysteine and the phenylalanine. The sequence is cut down to CDR3 DNA, 42 bases in frame from base 1. CDR1 and CDR2 are read off the germline V gene (reference sequence) as DFQATT and SNEGSKA. This clonotype was counted between two and nine times. No cognate antigen has been identified for it. No quality values exist for individual bases; no much larger clone is one base distant.

Sequenced material: blood. The chain employs TRBV20-1 and TRBJ2-5, with the D gene call left open. The clonotype was recovered from a man aged 55-75 years in good health. The CDR3 protein sequence reads: CSARVGSREETQYF. The DNA sequence follows: TGCAGTGCTAGAGTGGGTAGCAGAGAAGAGACCCAGTACTTC.